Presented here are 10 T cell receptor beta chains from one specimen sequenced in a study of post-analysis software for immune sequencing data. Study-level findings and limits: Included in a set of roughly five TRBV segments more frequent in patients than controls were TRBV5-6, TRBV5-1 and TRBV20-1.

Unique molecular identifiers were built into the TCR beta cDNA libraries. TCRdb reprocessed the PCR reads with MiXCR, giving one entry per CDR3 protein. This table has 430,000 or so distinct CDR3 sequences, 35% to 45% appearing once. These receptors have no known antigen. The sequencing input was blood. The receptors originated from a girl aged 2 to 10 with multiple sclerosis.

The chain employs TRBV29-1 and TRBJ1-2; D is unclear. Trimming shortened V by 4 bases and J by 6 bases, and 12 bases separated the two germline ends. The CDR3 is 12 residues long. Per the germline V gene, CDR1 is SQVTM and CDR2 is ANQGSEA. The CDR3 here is CSVGIVLDGYTF. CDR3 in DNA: TGCAGCGTTGGGATCGTACTAGATGGCTACACCTTC.

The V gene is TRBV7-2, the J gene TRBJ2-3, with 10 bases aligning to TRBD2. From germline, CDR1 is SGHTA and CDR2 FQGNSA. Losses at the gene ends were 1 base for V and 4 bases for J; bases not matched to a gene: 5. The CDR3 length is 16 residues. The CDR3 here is CASSLVGTSVADTQYF. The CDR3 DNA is TGTGCCAGCAGCTTAGTGGGGACTAGCGTGGCAGATACGCAGTATTTT. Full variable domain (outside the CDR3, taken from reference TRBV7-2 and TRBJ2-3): GAGVSQSPSNKVTEKGKDVELRCDPISGHTALYWYRQSLGQGLEFLIYFQGNSAPDKSGLPSDRFSAERTGGSVSTLTIQRTQQEDSAVYLCASSLVGTSVADTQYFGPGTRLTVL.

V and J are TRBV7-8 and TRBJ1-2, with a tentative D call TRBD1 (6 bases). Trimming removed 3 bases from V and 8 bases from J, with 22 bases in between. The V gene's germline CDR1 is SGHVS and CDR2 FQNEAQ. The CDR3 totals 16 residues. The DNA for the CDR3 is TGTGCCAGCAGCTTCCCCGGGACACAGGCTGGTCGCGGCTACACCTTC. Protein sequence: CASSFPGTQAGRGYTF.

As DNA, the CDR3 is TGCGCCAGCAGCTTTTCTCTTTTGGGGGCCTCGGGGGAGACCCAGTACTTC. This gives the protein CASSFSLLGASGETQYF. The chain joins TRBV5-1 to TRBJ2-5, with a tentative D call TRBD1 (6 bases). This CDR3 contains 17 residues. Between the trimmed V and J ends, which lost 2 bases and 5 bases, there was a span of 22 bases. Per germline, CDR1 SGHRS and CDR2 YFSETQ.

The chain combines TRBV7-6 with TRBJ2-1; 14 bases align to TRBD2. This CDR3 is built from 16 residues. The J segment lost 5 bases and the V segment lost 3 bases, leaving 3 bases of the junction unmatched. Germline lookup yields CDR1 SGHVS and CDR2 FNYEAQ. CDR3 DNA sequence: TGTGCCAGCAGCTTTCAGACTAGCGGGGGGGACAATGAGCAGTTCTTC. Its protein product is CASSFQTSGGDNEQFF.

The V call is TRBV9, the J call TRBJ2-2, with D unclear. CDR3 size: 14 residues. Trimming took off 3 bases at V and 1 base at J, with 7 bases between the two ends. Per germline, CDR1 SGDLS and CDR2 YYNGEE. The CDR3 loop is CASSGTVNTGELFF. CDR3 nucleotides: TGTGCCAGCAGCGGGACGGTGAACACCGGGGAGCTGTTTTTT.

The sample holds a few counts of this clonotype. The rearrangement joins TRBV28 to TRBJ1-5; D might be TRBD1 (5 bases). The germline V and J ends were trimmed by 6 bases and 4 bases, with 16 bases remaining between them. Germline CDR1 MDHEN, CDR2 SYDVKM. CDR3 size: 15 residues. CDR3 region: CASRTAGLLNQPQHF. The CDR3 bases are TGTGCCAGCAGGACCGCAGGGTTACTTAATCAGCCCCAGCATTTT.

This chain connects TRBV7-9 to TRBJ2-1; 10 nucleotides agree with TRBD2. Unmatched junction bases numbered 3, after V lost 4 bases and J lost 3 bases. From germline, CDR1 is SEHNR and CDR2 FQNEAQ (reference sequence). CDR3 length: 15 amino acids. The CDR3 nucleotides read TGTGCCAGCAGCTACACTAGCGGGATCTACAATGAGCAGTTCTTC. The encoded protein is CASSYTSGIYNEQFF.

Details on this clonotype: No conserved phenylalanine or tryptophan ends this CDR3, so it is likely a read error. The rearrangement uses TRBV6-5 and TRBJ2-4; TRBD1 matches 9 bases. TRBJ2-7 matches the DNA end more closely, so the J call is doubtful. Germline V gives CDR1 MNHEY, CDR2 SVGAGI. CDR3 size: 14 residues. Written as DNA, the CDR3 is TGTGCCAGCAGACCCCCGGGACAGGGAGGCGAGCAGTACTGC. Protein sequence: CASRPPGQGGEQYC.

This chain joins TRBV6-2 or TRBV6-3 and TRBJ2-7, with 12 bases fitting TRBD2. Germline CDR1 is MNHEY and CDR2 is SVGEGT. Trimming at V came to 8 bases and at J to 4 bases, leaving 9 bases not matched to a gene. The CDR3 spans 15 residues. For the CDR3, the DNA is TGTGCCAGCTTCTCCTGGACTAGCGGGACTTACGAGCAGTACTTC. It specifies CASFSWTSGTYEQYF.